The clone carrying this T cell receptor (beta chain) was seen at least ten times. A library of TCRbeta sequences, prepared with unique molecular identifiers, was generated. In TCRdb, the PCR reads were re-called with MiXCR into one record per CDR3 protein. The sample shows fewer than 750,000 distinct CDR3 sequences, approximately 22% of them seen only once. These data are taken from a study of T-cell reconstitution after alpha-beta-depleted transplantation in children. CDR3 size: 13 residues. Germline V gene lookup returns CDR1 MDHEN and CDR2 SYDVKM. V dropped 7 bases and J dropped 5 bases, with 14 bases sitting between them.

J is TRBJ2-5 and V is TRBV28, with D possibly being TRBD2 (5 bases). This TCR derives from a boy less than two years old who had a stem cell transplant for acute myeloid leukemia, so the T cells may come from the graft donor. This specimen consisted of PBMCs, mostly from graft donor cells, obtained 360 days after TCRalphabeta/CD19-depleted stem cell transplant. CDR3: CASTLGGGETQYF. The CDR3 coding sequence is TGTGCCAGCACCTTGGGTGGCGGGGAGACCCAGTACTTC.